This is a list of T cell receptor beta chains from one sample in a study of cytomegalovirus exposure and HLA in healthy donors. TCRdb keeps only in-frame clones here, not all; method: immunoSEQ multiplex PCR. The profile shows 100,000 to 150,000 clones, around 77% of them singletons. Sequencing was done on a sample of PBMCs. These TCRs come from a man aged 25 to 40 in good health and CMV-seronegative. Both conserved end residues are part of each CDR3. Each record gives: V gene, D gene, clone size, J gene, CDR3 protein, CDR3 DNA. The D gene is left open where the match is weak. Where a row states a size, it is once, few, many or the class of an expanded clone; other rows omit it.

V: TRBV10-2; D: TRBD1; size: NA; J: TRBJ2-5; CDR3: CASSGLTGGTGGVETQYF; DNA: TGCGCCAGCAGTGGCCTAACTGGGGGGACAGGGGGAGTTGAGACCCAGTACTTC
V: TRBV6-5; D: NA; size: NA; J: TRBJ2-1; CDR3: CASSYGFSVENEQFF; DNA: TGTGCCAGCAGTTACGGCTTCTCAGTGGAGAATGAGCAGTTCTTC
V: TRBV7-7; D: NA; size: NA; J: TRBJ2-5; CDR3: CASSLGLAEETQYF; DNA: TGTGCTAGCAGCTTGGGACTTGCAGAAGAGACCCAGTACTTC
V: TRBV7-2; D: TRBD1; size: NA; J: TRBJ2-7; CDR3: CASSYGQGTYEQYF; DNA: TGTGCCAGCAGCTATGGACAGGGGACCTACGAGCAGTACTTC
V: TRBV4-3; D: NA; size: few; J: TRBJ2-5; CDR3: CASSQDRAIETQYF; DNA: TGCGCCAGCAGCCAAGATCGAGCAATTGAGACCCAGTACTTC
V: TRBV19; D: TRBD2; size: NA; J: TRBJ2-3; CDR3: CASRRDYRVGTDTQYF; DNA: TGTGCCAGTAGGAGGGACTACCGTGTCGGCACAGATACGCAGTATTTT
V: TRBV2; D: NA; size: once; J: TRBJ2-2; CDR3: CASSRDTGELFF; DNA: TGTGCCAGCAGCCGGGACACCGGGGAGCTGTTTTTT
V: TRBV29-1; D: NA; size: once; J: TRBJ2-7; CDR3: CSVRDRLSYEQYF; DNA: TGCAGCGTGCGGGACAGACTAAGCTACGAGCAGTACTTC
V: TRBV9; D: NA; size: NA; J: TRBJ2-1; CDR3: CASSVELDGFNNEQFF; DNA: TGTGCCAGCAGCGTAGAACTAGATGGTTTCAACAATGAGCAGTTCTTC
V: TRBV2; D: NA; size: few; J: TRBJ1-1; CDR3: CASSVRNTEAFF; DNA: TGTGCCAGCAGTGTCAGGAACACTGAAGCTTTCTTT
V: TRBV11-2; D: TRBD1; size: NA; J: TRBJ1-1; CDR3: CASSLGLQGTEAFF; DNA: TGTGCCAGCAGCTTAGGTCTACAGGGGACTGAAGCTTTCTTT
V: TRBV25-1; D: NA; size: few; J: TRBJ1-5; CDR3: CASSPTRSNQPQHF; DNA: TGTGCCAGCAGCCCCACAAGAAGCAATCAGCCCCAGCATTTT
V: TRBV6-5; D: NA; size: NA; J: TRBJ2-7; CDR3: CASSFAGLGFGEQYF; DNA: TGTGCCAGCAGCTTCGCGGGACTGGGGTTTGGCGAGCAGTACTTC
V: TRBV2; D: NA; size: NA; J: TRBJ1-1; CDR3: CASSRGFSSTEAFF; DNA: TGTGCCAGCAGCAGGGGTTTTAGTAGCACTGAAGCTTTCTTT
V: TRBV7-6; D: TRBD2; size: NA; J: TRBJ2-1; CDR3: CASTGLAGGNEQFF; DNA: TGTGCCAGCACAGGACTAGCGGGGGGCAATGAGCAGTTCTTC
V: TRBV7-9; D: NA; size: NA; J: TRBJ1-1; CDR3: CASSLQGRNTEAFF; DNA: TGTGCCAGCAGCTTGCAGGGCCGAAACACTGAAGCTTTCTTT
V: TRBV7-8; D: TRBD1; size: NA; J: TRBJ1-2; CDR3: CASSLVAGQGPYGYTF; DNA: TGTGCCAGCAGCTTAGTTGCGGGACAGGGACCCTATGGCTACACCTTC
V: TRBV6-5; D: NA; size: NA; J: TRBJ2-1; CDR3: CASRRGPDNEQFF; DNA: TGTGCCAGCAGGCGGGGGCCCGACAATGAGCAGTTCTTC
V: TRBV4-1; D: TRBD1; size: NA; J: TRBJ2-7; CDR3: CASSHLTGPYEQYF; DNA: TGCGCCAGCAGCCACTTGACAGGGCCCTACGAGCAGTACTTC
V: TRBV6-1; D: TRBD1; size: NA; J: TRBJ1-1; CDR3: CASNRDRYTEAFF; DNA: TGTGCCAGCAATAGGGACAGGTACACTGAAGCTTTCTTT
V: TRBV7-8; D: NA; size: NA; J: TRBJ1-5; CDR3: CASSPWGGKDQPQHF; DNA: TGTGCCAGCAGCCCCTGGGGGGGGAAGGATCAGCCCCAGCATTTT
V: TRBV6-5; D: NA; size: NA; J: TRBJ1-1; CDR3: CASSVGMGRETEAFF; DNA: TGTGCCAGCAGCGTCGGAATGGGGAGAGAGACTGAAGCTTTCTTT
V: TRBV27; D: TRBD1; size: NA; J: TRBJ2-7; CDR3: CASSLYEGAGEQYF; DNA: TGTGCCAGCAGTTTATATGAGGGGGCCGGCGAGCAGTACTTC
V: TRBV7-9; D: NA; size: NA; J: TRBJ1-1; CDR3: CASSLQAEAFF; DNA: TGTGCCAGCAGCTTACAGGCTGAAGCTTTCTTT
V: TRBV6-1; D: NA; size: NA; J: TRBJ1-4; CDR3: CASSERTVNEKLFF; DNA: TGTGCCAGCAGTGAAAGGACAGTAAATGAAAAACTGTTTTTT